This record covers a single TCR beta chain. The sample is drawn from a study of blood T cell repertoires in COVID-19. Study-wide context: T cells, B-cell-depleted T cells, or PBMCs supplied cDNA or gDNA.

The V end was cut by 6 bases, the J end by 14 bases, with 22 bases between. The germline gives CDR1 MNHEY, CDR2 SVGAGI. The CDR3 is 13 residues long. Only in-frame clones appear in the TCRdb table, and some are missing; sequencing was by immunoSEQ multiplex PCR. Of approximately 290,000 clones listed, under 85% were seen once; the top ten hold around 1%. Sequencing used peripheral blood. This chain connects TRBV6-5 to TRBJ1-2, with D possibly being TRBD1 (5 bases). This receptor was obtained from a human donor with COVID-19, enrolled during active disease. The donor label of this sample is uncertain. The CDR3 DNA follows: TGTGCCAGCAGCAACGTAATCGGACGGGGGTCTACCTTC. Translating it yields CASSNVIGRGSTF.